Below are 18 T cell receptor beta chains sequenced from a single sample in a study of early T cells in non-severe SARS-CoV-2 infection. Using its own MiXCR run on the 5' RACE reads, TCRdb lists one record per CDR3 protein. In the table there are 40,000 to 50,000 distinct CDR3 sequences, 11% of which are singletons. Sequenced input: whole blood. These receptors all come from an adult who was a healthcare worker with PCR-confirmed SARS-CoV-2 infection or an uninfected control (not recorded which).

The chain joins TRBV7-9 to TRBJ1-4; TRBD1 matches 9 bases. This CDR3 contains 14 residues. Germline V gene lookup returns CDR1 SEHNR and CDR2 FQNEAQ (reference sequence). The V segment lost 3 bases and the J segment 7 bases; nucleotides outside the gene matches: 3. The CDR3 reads CASSFGTGLEKLFF. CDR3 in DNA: TGTGCCAGCAGCTTCGGGACAGGGCTTGAAAAACTGTTTTTT.

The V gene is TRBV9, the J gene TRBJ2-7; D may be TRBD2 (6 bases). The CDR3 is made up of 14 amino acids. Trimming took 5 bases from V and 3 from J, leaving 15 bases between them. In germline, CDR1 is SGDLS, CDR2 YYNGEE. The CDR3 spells CASSSGTAFYEQYF. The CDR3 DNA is TGTGCCAGCAGTTCCGGGACTGCCTTCTACGAGCAGTACTTC. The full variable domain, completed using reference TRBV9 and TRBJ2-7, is DSGVTQTPKHLITATGQRVTLRCSPRSGDLSVYWYQQSLDQGLQFLIQYYNGEERAKGNILERFSAQQFPDLHSELNLSSLELGDSALYFCASSSGTAFYEQYFGPGTRLTVT.

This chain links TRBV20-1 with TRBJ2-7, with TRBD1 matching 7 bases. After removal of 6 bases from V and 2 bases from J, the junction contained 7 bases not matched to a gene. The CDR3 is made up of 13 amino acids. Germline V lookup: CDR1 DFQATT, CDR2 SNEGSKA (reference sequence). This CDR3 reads CSAIRGGTYEQYF. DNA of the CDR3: TGCAGTGCCATCAGAGGGGGCACCTACGAGCAGTACTTC.

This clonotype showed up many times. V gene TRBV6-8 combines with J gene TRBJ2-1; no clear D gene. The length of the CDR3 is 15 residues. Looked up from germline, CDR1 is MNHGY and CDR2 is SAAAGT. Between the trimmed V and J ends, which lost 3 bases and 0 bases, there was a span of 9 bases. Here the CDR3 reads CASSYSSHSYNEQFF. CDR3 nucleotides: TGTGCCAGCAGTTATAGCAGCCACTCCTACAATGAGCAGTTCTTC.

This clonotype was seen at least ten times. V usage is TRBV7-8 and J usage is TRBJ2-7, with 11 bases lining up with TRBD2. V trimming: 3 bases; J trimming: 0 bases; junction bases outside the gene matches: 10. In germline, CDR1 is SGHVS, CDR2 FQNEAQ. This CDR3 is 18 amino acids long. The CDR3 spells CASSFTSGSDAGSYEQYF. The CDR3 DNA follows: TGTGCCAGCAGCTTCACTAGCGGGAGCGACGCCGGCTCCTACGAGCAGTACTTC.

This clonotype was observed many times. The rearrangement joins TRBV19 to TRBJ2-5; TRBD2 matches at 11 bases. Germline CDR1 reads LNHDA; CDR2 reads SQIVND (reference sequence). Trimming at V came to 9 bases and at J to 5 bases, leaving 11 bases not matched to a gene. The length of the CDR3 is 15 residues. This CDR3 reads CASRPTSGTAETQYF. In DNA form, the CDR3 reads TGTGCCAGCCGCCCGACTAGCGGGACAGCGGAGACCCAGTACTTC.

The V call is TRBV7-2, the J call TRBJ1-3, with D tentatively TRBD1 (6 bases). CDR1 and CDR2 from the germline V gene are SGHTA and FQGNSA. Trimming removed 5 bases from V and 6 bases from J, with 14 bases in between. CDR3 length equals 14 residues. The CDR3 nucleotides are TGTGCCAGCAGCCCGTGGACAGCTGAAAACACCATATATTTT. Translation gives CASSPWTAENTIYF.

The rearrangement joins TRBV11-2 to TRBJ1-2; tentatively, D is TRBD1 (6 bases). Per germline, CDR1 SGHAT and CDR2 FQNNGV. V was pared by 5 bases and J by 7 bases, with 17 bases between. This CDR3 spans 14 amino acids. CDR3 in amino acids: CASSPQGSTAGYTF. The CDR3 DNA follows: TGTGCCAGCAGCCCACAGGGCTCGACCGCTGGCTACACCTTC.

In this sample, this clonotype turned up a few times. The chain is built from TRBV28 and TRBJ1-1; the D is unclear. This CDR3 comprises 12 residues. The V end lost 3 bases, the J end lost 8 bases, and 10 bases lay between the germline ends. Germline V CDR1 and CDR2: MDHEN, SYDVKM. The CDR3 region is CASSFGQNEAFF. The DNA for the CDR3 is TGTGCCAGCAGTTTCGGTCAGAACGAAGCTTTCTTT.

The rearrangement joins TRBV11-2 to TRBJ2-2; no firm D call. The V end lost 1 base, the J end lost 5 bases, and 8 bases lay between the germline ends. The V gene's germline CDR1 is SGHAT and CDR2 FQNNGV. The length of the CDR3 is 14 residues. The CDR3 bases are TGTGCCAGCAGCTTAGGGTCGGATACCGGGGAGCTGTTTTTT. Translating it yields CASSLGSDTGELFF.

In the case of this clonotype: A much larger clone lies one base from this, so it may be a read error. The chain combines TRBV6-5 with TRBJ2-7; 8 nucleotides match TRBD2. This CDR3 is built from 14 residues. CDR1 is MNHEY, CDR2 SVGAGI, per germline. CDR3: CASKLLAESYEQCF. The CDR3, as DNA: TGTGCCAGCAAGTTACTAGCGGAGTCCTACGAGCAGTGCTTC.

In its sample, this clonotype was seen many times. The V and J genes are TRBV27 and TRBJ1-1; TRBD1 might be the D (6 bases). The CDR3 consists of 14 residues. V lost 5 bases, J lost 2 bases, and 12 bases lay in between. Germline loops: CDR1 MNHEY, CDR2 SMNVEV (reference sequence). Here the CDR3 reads CASSPDSRNTEAFF. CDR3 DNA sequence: TGTGCCAGCAGTCCGGACAGCCGTAACACTGAAGCTTTCTTT.

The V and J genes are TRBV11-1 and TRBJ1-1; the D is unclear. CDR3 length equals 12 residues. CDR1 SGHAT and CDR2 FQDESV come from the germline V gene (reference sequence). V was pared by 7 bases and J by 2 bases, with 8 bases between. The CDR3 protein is CASKVGNTEAFF. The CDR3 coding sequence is TGTGCCAGCAAAGTAGGTAACACTGAAGCTTTCTTT.

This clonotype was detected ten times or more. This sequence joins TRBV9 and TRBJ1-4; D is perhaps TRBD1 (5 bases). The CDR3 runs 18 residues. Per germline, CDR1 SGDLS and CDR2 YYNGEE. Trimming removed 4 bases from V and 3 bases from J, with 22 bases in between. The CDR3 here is CASSPTGRPTLSNEKLFF. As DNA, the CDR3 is TGTGCCAGCAGCCCCACGGGGCGTCCCACTCTTTCTAATGAAAAACTGTTTTTT.

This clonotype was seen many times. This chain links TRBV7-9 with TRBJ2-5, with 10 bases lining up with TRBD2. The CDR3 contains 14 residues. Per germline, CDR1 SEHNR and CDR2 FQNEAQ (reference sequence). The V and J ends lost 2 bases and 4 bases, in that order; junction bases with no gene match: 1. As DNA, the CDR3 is TGTGCCAGCAGCTTACTAGCGGGAGTAGAGACCCAGTACTTC. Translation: CASSLLAGVETQYF.

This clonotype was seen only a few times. The CDR3 DNA sequence: TGTGCCAGCAGCCCCTCGGGACAGGGGTACCGTGGGGAGCTGTTTTTT. Translated: CASSPSGQGYRGELFF. The chain combines TRBV11-2 with TRBJ2-2; 10 bases match TRBD1. The V and J ends lost 5 bases and 8 bases, in that order; junction bases with no gene match: 11. This CDR3 has 16 amino acids. Germline assignment: CDR1 SGHAT and CDR2 FQNNGV.

CDR3 sequence reads: CASTLGDRDQETQYF. The DNA for the CDR3 is TGTGCCAGCACCCTCGGGGACAGGGACCAAGAGACCCAGTACTTC. V is TRBV12-3 or TRBV12-4 and J is TRBJ2-5, with 9 bases matching TRBD1. The CDR3 sequence is 15 residues long. V trimming: 7 bases; J trimming: 0 bases; junction bases outside the gene matches: 6.

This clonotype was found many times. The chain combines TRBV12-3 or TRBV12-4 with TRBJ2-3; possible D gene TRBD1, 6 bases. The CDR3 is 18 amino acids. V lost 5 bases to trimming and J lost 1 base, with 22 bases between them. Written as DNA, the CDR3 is TGTGCCAGCAGTCCTTCGAGGGGGTTGAGGGCACGCACAGATACGCAGTATTTT. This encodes CASSPSRGLRARTDTQYF.